This TCR beta chain was found in a study of blood T cells in healthy people across ages. Study results and caveats: Older age coincided with a roughly linear decline in TCR beta diversity per million T cells. Naive T cell percentage and TCR beta diversity correlated strongly.

Trimming removed 6 bases at V and 1 base at J, with 15 bases between. Germline V gives CDR1 SGHAT, CDR2 FQNNGV. This CDR3 has 15 amino acids. Turning to this clonotype: Its antigen is unknown.

PCR was performed a second time for about 7 to 11 cycles using a sample-barcoded 5' primer and a J-beta primer mix. Each of the cDNA molecules was tagged by a template-switch adaptor with 12 random nucleotides. A single record per CDR3 protein comes from TCRdb applying MiXCR to the 5' RACE reads. The sample lists around 1,000,000 distinct CDR3 sequences; almost 25% were seen once. The sample was also linked to a second study, of T cells of mothers and their children. That publication notes: Barcodes and 2-4 random nucleotides were added by M1S in the second PCR.

The receptor's source is a girl under 10 years old in good health. The V gene is TRBV11-2, the J gene TRBJ2-5; D is unresolved. The sequenced material came from blood. CDR3 sequence (DNA): TGTGCCAGCAGTGAGTCTGCGCAGACCCAAGAGACCCAGTACTTC. This sequence encodes CASSESAQTQETQYF.